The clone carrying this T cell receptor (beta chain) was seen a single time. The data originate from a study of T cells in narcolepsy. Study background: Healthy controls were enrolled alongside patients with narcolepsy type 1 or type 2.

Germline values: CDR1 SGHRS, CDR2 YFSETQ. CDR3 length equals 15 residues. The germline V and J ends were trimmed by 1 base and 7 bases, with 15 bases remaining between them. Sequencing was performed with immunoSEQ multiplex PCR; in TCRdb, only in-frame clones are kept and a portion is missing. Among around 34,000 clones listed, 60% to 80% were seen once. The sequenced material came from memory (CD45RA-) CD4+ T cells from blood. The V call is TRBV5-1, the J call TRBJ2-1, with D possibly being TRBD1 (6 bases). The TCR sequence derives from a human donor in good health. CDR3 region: CASSLRGSRSNEQFF. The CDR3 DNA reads TGCGCCAGCAGCTTGAGGGGGAGTAGATCAAATGAGCAGTTCTTC. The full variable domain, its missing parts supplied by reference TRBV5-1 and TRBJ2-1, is KAGVTQTPRYLIKTRGQQVTLSCSPISGHRSVSWYQQTPGQGLQFLFEYFSETQRNKGNFPGRFSGRQFSNSRSEMNVSTLELGDSALYLCASSLRGSRSNEQFFGPGTRLTVL.